These 27 T cell receptor beta chains share one sample of origin, sequenced in a study of long-term antiretroviral therapy in people with HIV. The assay used was immunoSEQ (version v3.0), run at survey level. Assay used: immunoSEQ multiplex PCR; TCRdb lists only in-frame clones, some missing. The repertoire holds 20,000 or so clones, with around 80% as singletons. This material consisted of unsorted PBMCs, taken 2.9 years after starting antiretroviral therapy. These receptor sequences come from a woman aged 30 to 39 with HIV.

This clone has a handful of counts. The CDR3 protein is CASSQGEGGTEAFF. DNA for the CDR3: TGTGCCAGCAGCCAAGGCGAGGGAGGCACTGAAGCTTTCTTT. The genes are TRBV4-2 and TRBJ1-1; the D is unclear. Germline lookup yields CDR1 LGHNA and CDR2 YNFKEQ. Trimming pared 1 base from V and 4 bases from J, leaving 10 bases between. The CDR3 consists of 14 residues.

This rearrangement joins TRBV19 to TRBJ2-2; 9 bases fit TRBD2. The CDR3 consists of 15 residues. Germline CDR1 is LNHDA and CDR2 is SQIVND (reference sequence). J gave up 8 bases and V 3 bases, and 7 bases lay outside the gene matches. The CDR3 coding sequence is TGTGCCAGTAGTATGCGTGGACTAGCGAGGGGGGAGCTGTTTTTT. As protein: CASSMRGLARGELFF.

CDR3 DNA: TGTGCCAGCTCACAGGGGACTTACAATCAGCCCCAGCATTTT. Translation gives CASSQGTYNQPQHF. The genes are TRBV18 and TRBJ1-5; perhaps TRBD1 as D (5 bases). The germline V and J ends were trimmed by 4 bases and 3 bases, with 10 bases remaining between them. Germline V CDR1 and CDR2: KGHSH, LQKENI. The CDR3 totals 14 residues.

This clone has just one count. The V gene is TRBV6-6, the J gene TRBJ2-1; 8 positions match TRBD2. Trimming took 8 bases from V and 7 from J; bases not matched to a gene: 13. This CDR3 contains 15 residues. The germline gives CDR1 MNHNY, CDR2 SVGAGI (reference sequence). As DNA, the CDR3 is TGTGCCAGCGGCCATTCCGGGGGGGCTAAGAATGAGCAGTTCTTC. Its protein product is CASGHSGGAKNEQFF.

The chain couples TRBV28 to TRBJ2-3; 7 bases match TRBD1. The CDR3 loop spans 17 amino acids. Germline CDR1 and CDR2: MDHEN and SYDVKM. The trim removed 3 bases at V and 7 bases at J, leaving 16 bases unmatched. CDR3 sequence reads: CASSFSVQGVLTNTQYF. The CDR3 DNA follows: TGTGCCAGCAGTTTTAGTGTCCAGGGGGTCCTCACGAATACGCAGTATTTT.

The rearrangement joins TRBV19 to TRBJ1-5; D uncertain. CDR3 length equals 16 residues. The germline V gene encodes CDR1 LNHDA and CDR2 SQIVND (reference sequence). Trimming removed 5 bases from V and 1 base from J, with 15 bases in between. CDR3: CASSFRGLLSNQPQHF. The CDR3 DNA sequence: TGTGCCAGTAGTTTTCGAGGTTTGTTAAGCAATCAGCCCCAGCATTTT.

The V gene is TRBV6-5, the J gene TRBJ1-1; no firm D call. Germline V CDR1 and CDR2: MNHEY, SVGAGI. The CDR3 is 13 residues long. The V end lost 6 bases, the J end lost 5 bases, and 13 bases lay between the germline ends. For the CDR3, the DNA is TGTGCCAGCAGCCTAGAAAGGTGGACTGAAGCTTTCTTT. This sequence encodes CASSLERWTEAFF.

J is TRBJ2-3 and V is TRBV7-7; TRBD2 might be the D (6 bases). Germline CDR1 and CDR2: SSHAT and FNYEAQ (reference sequence). The CDR3 covers 16 residues. Trimming left V 5 bases short and J 0 bases short, with 15 bases between. Here the CDR3 reads CASSPRPRESTDTQYF. CDR3 sequence (DNA): TGTGCCAGCAGCCCTCGACCCCGGGAGAGCACAGATACGCAGTATTTT.

The rearrangement uses TRBV7-7 and TRBJ2-1, with D perhaps assigned TRBD1 or TRBD2 (6 bases each). The CDR3 is 15 amino acids. CDR1 and CDR2 from the germline V gene are SSHAT and FNYEAQ (reference sequence). V was cut by 0 bases and J by 3 bases, with 9 bases left in between. CDR3 protein: CASSLAGGHYNEQFF. For the CDR3, the DNA is TGTGCCAGCAGCTTAGCGGGGGGCCACTACAATGAGCAGTTCTTC. Full variable domain (remainder filled in from reference TRBV7-7 and TRBJ2-1): GAGVSQSPRYKVTKRGQDVTLRCDPISSHATLYWYQQALGQGPEFLTYFNYEAQPDKSGLPSDRFSAERPEGSISTLTIQRTEQRDSAMYRCASSLAGGHYNEQFFGPGTRLTVL.

V and J are TRBV19 and TRBJ1-6, with D hard to call. The V and J ends lost 2 bases and 10 bases respectively, with 15 bases between them. The CDR3 runs 15 residues. Germline V gene lookup returns CDR1 LNHDA and CDR2 SQIVND (reference sequence). The CDR3 here is CASSIYWGLDSPLHF. The CDR3, as DNA: TGTGCCAGTAGTATATACTGGGGTCTAGACTCACCCCTCCACTTT. The complete variable domain, with remaining parts taken from reference TRBV19 and TRBJ1-6, reads DGGITQSPKYLFRKEGQNVTLSCEQNLNHDAMYWYRQDPGQGLRLIYYSQIVNDFQKGDIAEGYSVSREKKESFPLTVTSAQKNPTAFYLCASSIYWGLDSPLHFGNGTRLTVT.

This rearrangement joins TRBV7-8 to TRBJ1-3; D is unclear. Germline CDR1 and CDR2: SGHVS and FQNEAQ. V shed 1 base and J shed 9 bases, with 19 bases lying between them. The CDR3 runs 16 residues. In DNA form, the CDR3 reads TGTGCCAGCAGCTTAGGGCGGACGCCGGAATCGACCACCATATATTTT. This translates into CASSLGRTPESTTIYF.

The table lists this clone with a few counts. The gene calls are TRBV5-1 and TRBJ1-4; TRBD1 matches 7 bases. Germline trimming cut 7 bases from V and 7 bases from J; bases unmatched to any gene: 10. Germline assignment: CDR1 SGHRS and CDR2 YFSETQ. The CDR3 covers 14 residues. The CDR3 here is CASGTATAGEKLFF. DNA of the CDR3: TGCGCCAGCGGGACAGCCACGGCCGGTGAAAAACTGTTTTTT. The whole variable domain, filled in from reference TRBV5-1 and TRBJ1-4, reads KAGVTQTPRYLIKTRGQQVTLSCSPISGHRSVSWYQQTPGQGLQFLFEYFSETQRNKGNFPGRFSGRQFSNSRSEMNVSTLELGDSALYLCASGTATAGEKLFFGSGTQLSVL.

The chain has TRBV6-1 and TRBJ1-2; possible D gene TRBD1, 5 bases. Deletions cut 0 bases from V and 4 bases from J, with 15 bases between. The CDR3 consists of 16 residues. Germline V gene data show CDR1 as MNHNS and CDR2 as SASEGT. The CDR3 loop reads CASSEAGWEGTYGYTF. CDR3 bases: TGTGCCAGCAGTGAAGCCGGGTGGGAGGGGACCTATGGCTACACCTTC.

This clone occurred a few times. The chain has TRBV2 and TRBJ2-7; possibly TRBD2 for D (5 bases). This CDR3 is 14 amino acids long. Germline-derived CDR1 and CDR2 are SNHLY and FYNNEI. V lost 3 bases and J lost 7, with 16 bases in between. The CDR3 is CASSDLVRDVEQYV. Here the CDR3 DNA reads TGTGCCAGCAGTGATCTAGTGAGGGATGTGGAGCAGTACGTC.

The chain carries TRBV11-2 and TRBJ2-7; 11 bases agree with TRBD2. Germline V CDR1 and CDR2: SGHAT, FQNNGV. The CDR3 runs to 18 residues. Trimming removed 3 bases from V and 0 bases from J; junction bases left unmatched: 10. As DNA, the CDR3 is TGTGCCAGCAGCTTGGGGCTAGCGGGGGGAACCCGCTCCTACGAGCAGTACTTC. This sequence encodes CASSLGLAGGTRSYEQYF.

J is TRBJ1-1 and V is TRBV20-1; D not resolved. CDR1 and CDR2 from the germline V gene are DFQATT and SNEGSKA (reference sequence). This CDR3 has 11 amino acids. V shed 3 bases and J shed 7 bases, with 9 bases lying between them. CDR3 sequence (DNA): TGCAGTGCTAGGTTGCTGGGTGAAGCTTTCTTT. Its translation is CSARLLGEAFF.

This clone turned up a few times. The chain recombines TRBV5-1 with TRBJ1-6, with D tentatively TRBD1 (6 bases). V shed 10 bases and J shed 8 bases, with 22 bases lying between them. CDR1 is SGHRS and CDR2 is YFSETQ in the germline V gene. There are 15 residues in the CDR3. In DNA form, the CDR3 reads TGCGCCTTCCACAGGGTTTGGTCTCGGGATTCACCCCTCCACTTT. It specifies CAFHRVWSRDSPLHF.

This clone was seen a handful of times. The V gene is TRBV9, the J gene TRBJ1-3; D is unresolved. This CDR3 comprises 12 residues. Germline-derived CDR1 and CDR2 are SGDLS and YYNGEE. As DNA, the CDR3 is TGTGGGAGGGAAAGCTCTGGAAACACCATATATTTT. Protein: CGRESSGNTIYF.

The genes are TRBV5-1 and TRBJ2-1, with TRBD1 matching over 11 bases. The ends lost 3 bases at V and 9 bases at J; junction bases unmatched: 11. Germline loops: CDR1 SGHRS, CDR2 YFSETQ. CDR3 length: 16 residues. This CDR3 reads CASSYPGTGGRGEQFF. The CDR3 DNA reads TGCGCCAGCAGCTACCCCGGGACAGGGGGACGTGGTGAGCAGTTCTTC.

The J gene is TRBJ2-7, the V gene TRBV29-1; D might be TRBD1 (5 bases). CDR1 is SQVTM, CDR2 ANQGSEA, per germline. Trimming cost V 3 bases and J 5 bases, with 14 bases left between them. This CDR3 contains 13 residues. The CDR3 loop is CSVEGTGTNEQYF. The CDR3, as DNA: TGCAGCGTTGAGGGAACAGGCACCAACGAGCAGTACTTC.

On this clone: A read error may produce the germline difference seen at one junction end. The J gene is TRBJ1-3, the V gene TRBV4-1, with D maybe TRBD1 (6 bases). Germline V gene sequence: CDR1 MGHRA, CDR2 YSYEKL. There are 15 residues in the CDR3. In DNA form, the CDR3 reads TGCGCCAGCAGCCAAAACCTGGGGGCTGGGAACACCATATATTTT. Translation: CASSQNLGAGNTIYF.

The genes are TRBV7-9 and TRBJ1-1; D possibly corresponds to TRBD1 (5 bases). Deletions cut 6 bases from V and 0 bases from J, with 8 bases between. The germline V gene encodes CDR1 SEHNR and CDR2 FQNEAQ (reference sequence). The CDR3 has 13 residues. Written as DNA, the CDR3 is TGTGCCAGCAGGGGGCAGATGAACACTGAAGCTTTCTTT. The encoded protein is CASRGQMNTEAFF.

The gene calls are TRBV6-1 and TRBJ2-1; 7 bases line up with TRBD2. V lost 1 base, J lost 9 bases, and 6 bases stayed unmatched. This CDR3 is 14 amino acids long. The germline V gene encodes CDR1 MNHNS and CDR2 SASEGT. The CDR3 DNA sequence: TGTGCCAGCAGTGAAGGTGTACTAGCGATTGAGCAGTTCTTC. This translates into CASSEGVLAIEQFF.

The V and J genes are TRBV5-5 and TRBJ2-7, with D unclear. CDR3 length: 13 amino acids. The ends were cut back, 1 base at V and 2 bases at J, with 7 bases in the middle. The germline V gene encodes CDR1 SGHKS and CDR2 YYEKEE (reference sequence). CDR3 region: CASSLYSPYEQYF. CDR3 sequence (DNA): TGTGCCAGCAGCTTGTACAGCCCCTACGAGCAGTACTTC.

V usage is TRBV12-5 and J usage is TRBJ1-2, with 10 nucleotides matching TRBD1. With V trimmed by 6 bases and J by 6 bases, 1 base remained unmatched. Germline CDR1 LGHNT, CDR2 FRNRAP. This CDR3 contains 12 residues. The chain's CDR3 is CASGTGGDGYTF. In DNA form, the CDR3 reads TGTGCTAGTGGGACAGGGGGCGATGGCTACACCTTC. Full variable domain (rest looked up from reference TRBV12-5 and TRBJ1-2): DARVTQTPRHKVTEMGQEVTMRCQPILGHNTVFWYRQTMMQGLELLAYFRNRAPLDDSGMPKDRFSAEMPDATLATLKIQPSEPRDSAVYFCASGTGGDGYTFGSGTRLTVV.

V gene TRBV2 combines with J gene TRBJ1-1; tentative D call: TRBD1 (6 bases). This CDR3 contains 16 residues. Germline assignment: CDR1 SNHLY and CDR2 FYNNEI. Trimming stripped 10 bases from V and 0 bases from J, with 21 bases between. CDR3 sequence: CATITGKGVLNTEAFF. The CDR3 DNA is TGTGCCACCATAACAGGGAAAGGAGTCTTGAACACTGAAGCTTTCTTT.

The chain combines TRBV18 with TRBJ1-3; 7 bases are shared with TRBD1. The germline V gene has CDR1 KGHSH and CDR2 LQKENI. The CDR3 extends over 18 amino acids. V lost 2 bases to trimming and J lost 0 bases; unmatched junction nucleotides: 10. The CDR3 DNA sequence: TGTGCCAGCTCACCATGGGACAGAATGTCGAGCTCTGGAAACACCATATATTTT. It yields the protein CASSPWDRMSSSGNTIYF.